A selection of T cell receptor beta chains follows, all from one sample in a study of CD8+ T cells in alopecia areata. Only in-frame clones appear in the TCRdb table, and some are missing; sequencing was by immunoSEQ multiplex PCR. This sample has 150,000 to 250,000 clones, with roughly three fifths found just once. The sequences come from CD4+ T cells sorted from blood, collected at week 4, from a patient treated with tofacitinib. The origin of the receptors is a human donor with alopecia areata. Each CDR3 is given with its conserved first and last residue. D genes are given only for firm matches. Not all rows give a size; the values are once, few, many and, for expanded clones, a class.

j_call: TRBJ2-5
v_call: TRBV6-5
cdr3_length: 15
clone_size: -
d_call: -
cdr3_nt: TGTGCCAGCAGTTACGGACCGGGGCCACAAGAGACCCAGTACTTC
cdr3_aa: CASSYGPGPQETQYF

j_call: TRBJ2-5
v_call: TRBV6-5
cdr3_length: 15
clone_size: -
d_call: -
cdr3_nt: TGTGCCAGCAGTTACTCAGGACGGTTGCAAGAGACCCAGTACTTC
cdr3_aa: CASSYSGRLQETQYF

j_call: TRBJ2-1
v_call: TRBV5-4
cdr3_length: 14
clone_size: few
d_call: -
cdr3_nt: TGTGCCAGCAGCTTGGGGGGGCATGGAAATGAGCAGTTCTTC
cdr3_aa: CASSLGGHGNEQFF

j_call: TRBJ2-5
v_call: TRBV2
cdr3_length: 17
clone_size: -
d_call: TRBD2
cdr3_nt: TGTGCCAGCAGTGAGATTGTTGCGGGGGGCGGGCAAGAGACCCAGTACTTC
cdr3_aa: CASSEIVAGGGQETQYF

j_call: TRBJ1-2
v_call: TRBV29-1
cdr3_length: 11
clone_size: -
d_call: -
cdr3_nt: TGCAGCGGACAGGCTAACTATGGCTACACCTTC
cdr3_aa: CSGQANYGYTF

j_call: TRBJ1-2
v_call: TRBV2
cdr3_length: 15
clone_size: -
d_call: TRBD1
cdr3_nt: TGTGCCAGCAGTGTCCGGGACAGGGGCTCCTATGGCTACACCTTC
cdr3_aa: CASSVRDRGSYGYTF

j_call: TRBJ2-1
v_call: TRBV11-2
cdr3_length: 15
clone_size: few
d_call: TRBD2
cdr3_nt: TGTGCCAGCAGCTTAGAGGGACTAGCGGACAATGAGCAGTTCTTC
cdr3_aa: CASSLEGLADNEQFF

j_call: TRBJ1-1
v_call: TRBV6-5
cdr3_length: 15
clone_size: -
d_call: -
cdr3_nt: TGTGCCAGCATCCCCTCTGGGTCGTTAAACACTGAAGCTTTCTTT
cdr3_aa: CASIPSGSLNTEAFF

j_call: TRBJ1-2
v_call: TRBV20-1
cdr3_length: 11
clone_size: once
d_call: -
cdr3_nt: TGCAGAAGTGTCGGAGGCTATGGCTACACCTTC
cdr3_aa: CRSVGGYGYTF

j_call: TRBJ2-5
v_call: TRBV28
cdr3_length: 13
clone_size: -
d_call: -
cdr3_nt: TGTGCCAGCAGTTTATCAGGGCGGGAGACCCAGTACTTC
cdr3_aa: CASSLSGRETQYF

j_call: TRBJ2-5
v_call: TRBV28
cdr3_length: 13
clone_size: -
d_call: -
cdr3_nt: TGTGCCAGCAGGCAGACTAGACCAGAGACCCAGTACTTC
cdr3_aa: CASRQTRPETQYF

j_call: TRBJ2-5
v_call: TRBV29-1
cdr3_length: 13
clone_size: -
d_call: -
cdr3_nt: TGCAGCGTTGTTAAGGGCAGCACAGAGACCCAGTACTTC
cdr3_aa: CSVVKGSTETQYF

j_call: TRBJ1-1
v_call: TRBV5-1
cdr3_length: 13
clone_size: few
d_call: -
cdr3_nt: TGCGCCAGCAGCTTGGAGGCCAACACTGAAGCTTTCTTT
cdr3_aa: CASSLEANTEAFF

j_call: TRBJ1-1
v_call: TRBV7-8
cdr3_length: 14
clone_size: once
d_call: -
cdr3_nt: TGTGCCAGCAGCGTCGACAGGCGTAACACTGAAGCTTTCTTT
cdr3_aa: CASSVDRRNTEAFF

j_call: TRBJ1-5
v_call: TRBV5-6
cdr3_length: 15
clone_size: -
d_call: -
cdr3_nt: TGTGCCAGCAGCTTGCTACAGAGTAGCAATCAGCCCCAGCATTTT
cdr3_aa: CASSLLQSSNQPQHF

j_call: TRBJ1-6
v_call: TRBV4-1
cdr3_length: 18
clone_size: once
d_call: -
cdr3_nt: TGCGCCAGCAGCCAAGAATTCAGGGTAATCCGGTTCGGGTCACCCCTCCACTTT
cdr3_aa: CASSQEFRVIRFGSPLHF

j_call: TRBJ1-1
v_call: TRBV7-2
cdr3_length: 16
clone_size: -
d_call: -
cdr3_nt: TGTGCCAGCAGCCCTACGACCAGGGATTGGGGCACTGAAGCTTTCTTT
cdr3_aa: CASSPTTRDWGTEAFF

j_call: TRBJ1-5
v_call: TRBV30
cdr3_length: 15
clone_size: -
d_call: -
cdr3_nt: TGTGCCTGGAGTGGTTACAGGGATAGCAATCAGCCCCAGCATTTT
cdr3_aa: CAWSGYRDSNQPQHF

j_call: TRBJ2-1
v_call: TRBV5-6
cdr3_length: 15
clone_size: medium-sized
d_call: -
cdr3_nt: TGTGCCAGCAGCTTCCCGGGGTATACGGACAATGAGCAGTTCTTC
cdr3_aa: CASSFPGYTDNEQFF

j_call: TRBJ1-6
v_call: TRBV25-1
cdr3_length: 14
clone_size: -
d_call: -
cdr3_nt: TGTGCCAGCAGACAGACAGCCTATAATTCACCCCTCCACTTT
cdr3_aa: CASRQTAYNSPLHF

j_call: TRBJ2-7
v_call: TRBV15
cdr3_length: 16
clone_size: once
d_call: TRBD1
cdr3_nt: TGTGCCACCAGCAGAGTTAGGGCAGGGGGCTTCTACGAGCAGTACTTC
cdr3_aa: CATSRVRAGGFYEQYF

j_call: TRBJ1-2
v_call: TRBV9
cdr3_length: 15
clone_size: -
d_call: -
cdr3_nt: TGTGCCAGCAGCGTAGGGGGCAGAACTAACTATGGCTACACCTTC
cdr3_aa: CASSVGGRTNYGYTF

j_call: TRBJ1-6
v_call: TRBV7-9
cdr3_length: 16
clone_size: -
d_call: TRBD1
cdr3_nt: TGTGCCAGCAGCTTATCCGCGGGACAGGGGAATTCACCCCTCCACTTT
cdr3_aa: CASSLSAGQGNSPLHF

j_call: TRBJ1-2
v_call: TRBV29-1
cdr3_length: 12
clone_size: -
d_call: -
cdr3_nt: TGCAGCGGGGGCGCCCCTAACTATGGCTACACCTTC
cdr3_aa: CSGGAPNYGYTF

j_call: TRBJ2-1
v_call: TRBV5-4
cdr3_length: 14
clone_size: -
d_call: -
cdr3_nt: TGTGCCAGCAGCGCGCCACTAGATTCCAATGAGCAGTTCTTC
cdr3_aa: CASSAPLDSNEQFF

j_call: TRBJ2-7
v_call: TRBV28
cdr3_length: 11
clone_size: few
d_call: -
cdr3_nt: TGTGCCAGCAGTTACCACTACGAGCAGTACTTC
cdr3_aa: CASSYHYEQYF

j_call: TRBJ1-6
v_call: TRBV4-1
cdr3_length: 18
clone_size: few
d_call: -
cdr3_nt: TGCGCCAGCAGCCAAGGGAACTTTCGGCCGACAGTAAATTCACCCCTCCACTTT
cdr3_aa: CASSQGNFRPTVNSPLHF

j_call: TRBJ1-2
v_call: TRBV7-2
cdr3_length: 13
clone_size: -
d_call: -
cdr3_nt: TGTGCCAGCAGCCTGAAATTTAACTATGGCTACACCTTC
cdr3_aa: CASSLKFNYGYTF

j_call: TRBJ2-5
v_call: TRBV6-1
cdr3_length: 11
clone_size: -
d_call: -
cdr3_nt: TGTGCCGTCGTAATCGAGGAGACCCAGTACTTC
cdr3_aa: CAVVIEETQYF

j_call: TRBJ1-5
v_call: TRBV29-1
cdr3_length: 12
clone_size: -
d_call: -
cdr3_nt: TGCAGCGTGGGGGACACCTATCAGCCCCAGCATTTT
cdr3_aa: CSVGDTYQPQHF

j_call: TRBJ2-1
v_call: TRBV4-1
cdr3_length: 17
clone_size: -
d_call: TRBD2
cdr3_nt: TGCGCCAGCAGCCGGACCTTTAGCGGGGGCGGGTACAATGAGCAGTTCTTC
cdr3_aa: CASSRTFSGGGYNEQFF

j_call: TRBJ2-5
v_call: TRBV28
cdr3_length: 15
clone_size: -
d_call: -
cdr3_nt: TGTGCCAGCAGTCAAGGCGGGGCGGGGAGGGAGACCCAGTACTTC
cdr3_aa: CASSQGGAGRETQYF

j_call: TRBJ1-1
v_call: TRBV15
cdr3_length: 15
clone_size: -
d_call: -
cdr3_nt: TGTGCCACCAGCAGAGATGCACAGGGAAGGACTGAAGCTTTCTTT
cdr3_aa: CATSRDAQGRTEAFF

j_call: TRBJ1-6
v_call: TRBV30
cdr3_length: 14
clone_size: -
d_call: -
cdr3_nt: TGTGCCTGGAGTGCTGGAGGGATTAATTCACCCCTCCACTTT
cdr3_aa: CAWSAGGINSPLHF

j_call: TRBJ2-2
v_call: TRBV29-1
cdr3_length: 14
clone_size: -
d_call: -
cdr3_nt: TGCAGCGTTGATGGGGCCACGAACACCGGGGAGCTGTTTTTT
cdr3_aa: CSVDGATNTGELFF

j_call: TRBJ2-4
v_call: TRBV4-3
cdr3_length: 20
clone_size: -
d_call: -
cdr3_nt: TGCGCCAGCAGCCAAGATTGGGAATATAAGAGGATTCTAGCCAAAAACATTCAGTACTTC
cdr3_aa: CASSQDWEYKRILAKNIQYF

j_call: TRBJ2-6
v_call: TRBV27
cdr3_length: 19
clone_size: -
d_call: -
cdr3_nt: TGTGCCAGCAGATACAGCAGGTTACCGACGCCCTCGGGGGCCAACGTCCTGACTTTC
cdr3_aa: CASRYSRLPTPSGANVLTF

j_call: TRBJ2-7
v_call: TRBV30
cdr3_length: 14
clone_size: once
d_call: TRBD1
cdr3_nt: TGTGCCTGGAGTTTTGGGACAGGTCTTTACGAGCAGTACTTC
cdr3_aa: CAWSFGTGLYEQYF

j_call: TRBJ2-5
v_call: TRBV28
cdr3_length: 14
clone_size: -
d_call: -
cdr3_nt: TGTGCCAGCAGGGGGCACAGGGTATGGGAGACCCAGTACTTC
cdr3_aa: CASRGHRVWETQYF

j_call: TRBJ2-4
v_call: TRBV29-1
cdr3_length: 12
clone_size: -
d_call: -
cdr3_nt: TGCAGCGTTGGAATCGGAAGGAACATTCAGTACTTC
cdr3_aa: CSVGIGRNIQYF

j_call: TRBJ1-3
v_call: TRBV2
cdr3_length: 16
clone_size: -
d_call: -
cdr3_nt: TGTGCCAGCAGTGAATACGGGGACACCTCTGGAAACACCATATATTTT
cdr3_aa: CASSEYGDTSGNTIYF

j_call: TRBJ1-1
v_call: TRBV7-9
cdr3_length: 13
clone_size: -
d_call: -
cdr3_nt: TGTGCCAGCAGCTTAGAACCGGGCACTGAAGCTTTCTTT
cdr3_aa: CASSLEPGTEAFF

j_call: TRBJ1-1
v_call: TRBV5-1
cdr3_length: 17
clone_size: -
d_call: TRBD1
cdr3_nt: TGCGCCAGCAGCTCAGACGGGACAGGGTGGTCAAACACTGAAGCTTTCTTT
cdr3_aa: CASSSDGTGWSNTEAFF